This T cell receptor (beta chain) was obtained from a study of T-cell reconstitution after alpha-beta-depleted transplantation in children. This clonotype was found many times. The TCRbeta library incorporated unique molecular identifiers. TCRdb independently ran MiXCR on the PCR reads; one entry per CDR3 protein. The sample includes hundreds of thousands of distinct CDR3 sequences, about an eighth of them seen just once. The sequence was collected from a male patient between 10 and 17 years old who had a stem cell transplant for acute myeloid leukemia, so the T cells may come from the graft donor. The sequences come from PBMCs, mostly from graft donor cells, collected 360 days after TCRalphabeta/CD19-depleted stem cell transplant.

CDR3 DNA sequence: TGTGCCAGCAGCCAAGACAGGGCGAACACCGGGGAGCTGTTTTTT. This codes for CASSQDRANTGELFF. The chain has TRBV7-9 and TRBJ2-2; 7 nucleotides match TRBD1. V lost 5 bases, J lost 0 bases, and 3 bases stayed unmatched. In germline, CDR1 is SEHNR, CDR2 FQNEAQ (reference sequence). The length of the CDR3 is 15 residues.